Listed below are T cell receptor beta chains from one sample, sequenced in a study of regulatory T cells in long-lasting Graves disease. TCRdb called the multiplex PCR reads again in MiXCR, with one record for every CDR3 protein. The data contain approximately 540,000 distinct CDR3 sequences, around 13% of them singletons. The same data also contributed to another study, on T cells in Graves' hyperthyroidism and ophthalmopathy.

The material was peripheral blood mononuclear cells (PBMCs), obtained at new diagnosis, from a patient treated with antithyroid drugs. These receptors were obtained from a woman in her twenties or thirties with Graves disease. Both conserved end residues are part of each CDR3. The order of the fields is V gene, D gene, J gene, CDR3 length, clone size, CDR3 protein, CDR3 DNA. A D gene is named only where the DNA matches it firmly. Clone size is given for some rows only: seen once, a few or many times, or a class if the clone is expanded.

V: TRBV29-1; D: -; J: TRBJ2-6; length: 14; size: -; CDR3: CSALGHLGANVLTF; DNA: TGCAGCGCCCTAGGGCATTTAGGGGCCAACGTCCTGACTTTC
V: TRBV19; D: -; J: TRBJ1-5; length: 15; size: many; CDR3: CASSILGHANQPQHF; DNA: TGTGCCAGTAGTATATTGGGACACGCCAATCAGCCCCAGCATTTT
V: TRBV18; D: -; J: TRBJ2-1; length: 17; size: many; CDR3: CASSPLFPGMPYNEQFF; DNA: TGTGCCAGCTCACCACTATTCCCAGGGATGCCCTACAATGAGCAGTTCTTC
V: TRBV9; D: TRBD1; J: TRBJ2-2; length: 17; size: few; CDR3: CASSLPRDRANTGELFF; DNA: TGTGCCAGCAGCCTCCCCCGGGACAGGGCCAACACCGGGGAGCTGTTTTTT
V: TRBV7-9; D: -; J: TRBJ1-2; length: 13; size: few; CDR3: CASSLALTYGYTF; DNA: TGTGCCAGCAGCTTAGCGCTGACCTATGGCTACACCTTC
V: TRBV3-1; D: -; J: TRBJ1-2; length: 16; size: few; CDR3: CASSQSIQGGSYGYTF; DNA: TGTGCCAGCAGCCAATCCATCCAAGGGGGTTCATATGGCTACACCTTC
V: TRBV29-1; D: -; J: TRBJ2-7; length: 12; size: few; CDR3: CSVGQASYEQYF; DNA: TGCAGCGTTGGACAGGCGTCCTACGAGCAGTACTTC
V: TRBV28; D: -; J: TRBJ2-1; length: 15; size: many; CDR3: CASRVGGGRVNEQFF; DNA: TGTGCCAGCAGGGTGGGAGGGGGTCGAGTGAATGAGCAGTTCTTC
V: TRBV29-1; D: -; J: TRBJ2-2; length: 12; size: many; CDR3: CSVVGITGELFF; DNA: TGCAGCGTTGTTGGAATCACCGGGGAGCTGTTTTTT
V: TRBV10-3; D: -; J: TRBJ2-2; length: 16; size: many; CDR3: CAINTPRGLSTGELFF; DNA: TGTGCCATCAATACCCCCCGGGGACTGAGCACCGGGGAGCTGTTTTTT
V: TRBV7-9; D: TRBD2; J: TRBJ2-1; length: 16; size: few; CDR3: CASSGGTSGRLNEQFF; DNA: TGTGCCAGCAGCGGCGGGACTAGCGGGAGGTTGAATGAGCAGTTCTTC
V: TRBV28; D: TRBD1; J: TRBJ2-7; length: 17; size: many; CDR3: CASSEIQGASFWDEQYF; DNA: TGTGCCAGCAGTGAAATCCAGGGGGCATCCTTCTGGGACGAGCAGTACTTC
V: TRBV29-1; D: -; J: TRBJ2-5; length: 12; size: many; CDR3: CSVVNGQETQYF; DNA: TGCAGCGTTGTGAACGGTCAAGAGACCCAGTACTTC
V: TRBV27; D: -; J: TRBJ2-1; length: 13; size: many; CDR3: CASSLSVRNEQFF; DNA: TGTGCCAGCAGTTTATCGGTCCGGAATGAGCAGTTCTTC
V: TRBV28; D: TRBD1; J: TRBJ2-5; length: 15; size: many; CDR3: CASSEPGTGMETQYF; DNA: TGTGCCAGCAGTGAGCCCGGGACAGGGATGGAGACCCAGTACTTC
V: TRBV7-2; D: -; J: TRBJ2-1; length: 15; size: many; CDR3: CASSPRSASYNEQFF; DNA: TGTGCCAGCAGCCCCCGTAGCGCCTCCTACAATGAGCAGTTCTTC
V: TRBV13; D: TRBD2; J: TRBJ2-1; length: 14; size: -; CDR3: CASSFGRDSDEQFF; DNA: TGTGCCAGCAGCTTTGGGAGGGATTCGGATGAGCAGTTCTTC
V: TRBV28; D: TRBD2; J: TRBJ2-2; length: 20; size: many; CDR3: CASSLFGLAGPYKNTGELFF; DNA: TGTGCCAGCAGTTTATTCGGACTAGCGGGACCCTATAAGAACACCGGGGAGCTGTTTTTT
V: TRBV10-3; D: TRBD1; J: TRBJ2-1; length: 14; size: -; CDR3: CAISPGQGAVEQFF; DNA: TGTGCCATCAGTCCGGGACAGGGGGCTGTTGAGCAGTTCTTC
V: TRBV13; D: TRBD1; J: TRBJ1-2; length: 15; size: -; CDR3: CASSPETGQDYGYTF; DNA: TGTGCCAGCAGCCCAGAGACCGGACAGGACTATGGCTACACCTTC
V: TRBV20-1; D: -; J: TRBJ1-1; length: 13; size: -; CDR3: CSATGRDNTEAFF; DNA: TGCAGTGCCACGGGACGGGATAACACTGAAGCTTTCTTT
V: TRBV12-3/TRBV12-4; D: TRBD1; J: TRBJ2-1; length: 20; size: many; CDR3: CASSLWGTGFPSALDNEQFF; DNA: TGTGCCAGCAGTTTGTGGGGGACAGGGTTTCCTAGCGCGCTGGACAATGAGCAGTTCTTC
V: TRBV6-5; D: -; J: TRBJ2-2; length: 16; size: many; CDR3: CASSSPGRGDTGELFF; DNA: TGTGCCAGCAGTTCCCCGGGGCGCGGAGACACCGGGGAGCTGTTTTTT
V: TRBV6-4; D: -; J: TRBJ1-5; length: 13; size: few; CDR3: CASSETRGQPQHF; DNA: TGTGCCAGCAGTGAGACCAGGGGTCAGCCCCAGCATTTT
V: TRBV24-1; D: TRBD1; J: TRBJ1-4; length: 14; size: many; CDR3: CATSAGQGNEKLFF; DNA: TGTGCCACCAGTGCGGGACAGGGGAATGAAAAACTGTTTTTT
V: TRBV6-2/TRBV6-3; D: -; J: TRBJ2-3; length: 14; size: many; CDR3: CASSYVKGPDTQYF; DNA: TGTGCCAGCAGTTATGTAAAGGGCCCAGATACGCAGTATTTT
V: TRBV6-2/TRBV6-3; D: -; J: TRBJ2-1; length: 15; size: many; CDR3: CASSYSGGAYNEQFF; DNA: TGTGCCAGCAGTTACTCGGGCGGGGCTTACAATGAGCAGTTCTTC
V: TRBV20-1; D: TRBD2; J: TRBJ2-2; length: 18; size: -; CDR3: CSARAGGLKFVNTGELFF; DNA: TGCAGTGCTAGAGCGGGGGGACTAAAGTTCGTAAACACCGGGGAGCTGTTTTTT
V: TRBV20-1; D: -; J: TRBJ2-3; length: 14; size: few; CDR3: CSARVTGGTDTQYF; DNA: TGCAGTGCTAGAGTCACCGGGGGCACAGATACGCAGTATTTT
V: TRBV11-3; D: -; J: TRBJ1-5; length: 14; size: many; CDR3: CASSLSGGGQPQHF; DNA: TGTGCCAGCAGTTTGTCGGGGGGCGGGCAGCCCCAGCATTTT
V: TRBV9; D: TRBD1; J: TRBJ1-1; length: 15; size: many; CDR3: CASSGSGTGGTEAFF; DNA: TGTGCCAGCAGCGGGTCCGGGACAGGGGGGACTGAAGCTTTCTTT
V: TRBV24-1; D: TRBD1; J: TRBJ2-5; length: 15; size: many; CDR3: CATSDTGTGVETQYF; DNA: TGTGCCACCAGTGATACCGGGACAGGGGTAGAGACCCAGTACTTC
V: TRBV5-1; D: TRBD1; J: TRBJ2-5; length: 15; size: many; CDR3: CASSANDRDRETQYF; DNA: TGCGCCAGCAGCGCCAACGACAGGGACCGGGAGACCCAGTACTTC
V: TRBV10-2; D: TRBD2; J: TRBJ2-1; length: 18; size: few; CDR3: CASSAPLAGGPGDNEQFF; DNA: TGCGCCAGCAGTGCACCCCTAGCGGGAGGGCCAGGGGACAATGAGCAGTTCTTC
V: TRBV28; D: TRBD2; J: TRBJ2-3; length: 13; size: many; CDR3: CASVAGGPYTQYF; DNA: TGTGCCAGCGTAGCGGGAGGGCCGTATACGCAGTATTTT
V: TRBV7-9; D: -; J: TRBJ2-1; length: 13; size: -; CDR3: CASSVRGGNEQFF; DNA: TGTGCCAGCAGCGTCAGGGGGGGGAATGAGCAGTTCTTC
V: TRBV28; D: TRBD1; J: TRBJ2-5; length: 14; size: many; CDR3: CASSSPGQQETQYF; DNA: TGTGCCAGCAGTTCCCCGGGACAGCAAGAGACCCAGTACTTC
V: TRBV5-8; D: -; J: TRBJ1-5; length: 13; size: many; CDR3: CASSSFGNQPQHF; DNA: TGTGCCAGCAGCTCCTTCGGTAATCAGCCCCAGCATTTT
V: TRBV2; D: -; J: TRBJ1-1; length: 14; size: many; CDR3: CASRFRGGNTEAFF; DNA: TGTGCCAGCAGATTTAGGGGAGGGAACACTGAAGCTTTCTTT
V: TRBV28; D: -; J: TRBJ1-1; length: 12; size: many; CDR3: CASRKIGTEAFF; DNA: TGTGCCAGCAGAAAAATTGGCACTGAAGCTTTCTTT
V: TRBV5-1; D: -; J: TRBJ1-1; length: 12; size: few; CDR3: CASSFGTAEAFF; DNA: TGCGCCAGCAGCTTCGGAACGGCCGAAGCTTTCTTT
V: TRBV7-9; D: -; J: TRBJ2-7; length: 15; size: many; CDR3: CASSPRGALSYEQYF; DNA: TGTGCCAGCAGCCCACGGGGGGCCCTGTCCTACGAGCAGTACTTC
V: TRBV18; D: TRBD1; J: TRBJ2-7; length: 15; size: many; CDR3: CASSPRTGGRLEQYF; DNA: TGTGCCAGCTCACCACGGACAGGGGGCCGGCTAGAGCAGTACTTC
V: TRBV30; D: TRBD1; J: TRBJ2-1; length: 13; size: -; CDR3: CAYNRGRWNEQFF; DNA: TGTGCCTACAACAGGGGGCGCTGGAATGAGCAGTTCTTC
V: TRBV10-3; D: TRBD2; J: TRBJ2-7; length: 14; size: few; CDR3: CAIAFVAGVYEQYF; DNA: TGTGCCATCGCTTTTGTAGCGGGAGTGTACGAGCAGTACTTC
V: TRBV2; D: -; J: TRBJ1-1; length: 14; size: many; CDR3: CASSARYPGTEAFF; DNA: TGTGCCAGCAGCGCCCGGTACCCCGGGACTGAAGCTTTCTTT
V: TRBV19; D: TRBD1; J: TRBJ2-4; length: 13; size: -; CDR3: CASSHWTGDIQYF; DNA: TGTGCCAGTAGCCATTGGACAGGGGACATTCAGTACTTC